One and the same sample provided the 30 T cell receptor beta chains below, sequenced in a study of siplizumab effects on memory and regulatory T cells (dated by TCRdb to about 2019). The library was built by means of the immunoSEQ multiplex PCR assay. This immuneACCESS table, as held by TCRdb, lists in-frame sequences with V and J called but not all clones. Of the missing ones, under half trace to an unresolved V gene in checked studies; the others have no known cause. This sample gives tens of thousands of clones in total; approximately 95% of them show up just once. Together, the top ten hold less than 20% of the sample. The specimen was CD8+ T cells sorted from blood. All receptors come from a human donor in good health.

The chain recombines TRBV27 with TRBJ1-1; no definite D call. The CDR3 is 11 residues long. V shed 6 bases and J shed 5 bases, with 7 bases lying between them. Per the germline V gene, CDR1 is MNHEY and CDR2 is SMNVEV (reference sequence). CDR3 sequence reads: CASRQNTEAFF. In DNA form, the CDR3 reads TGTGCCAGCAGACAGAATACTGAAGCTTTCTTT.

The rearrangement uses TRBV6-1 and TRBJ1-4, with 9 nucleotides matching TRBD1. Germline CDR1 reads MNHNS; CDR2 reads SASEGT. V lost 1 base and J lost 6; bases outside the gene matches: 6. This CDR3 is built from 16 residues. The chain's CDR3 is CASSEDPGTGYEKLFF. In DNA, the CDR3 is TGTGCCAGCAGTGAAGATCCCGGGACAGGGTATGAAAAACTGTTTTTT.

The gene calls are TRBV27 and TRBJ2-7; D uncertain. CDR3 size: 13 residues. V was pared by 5 bases and J by 7 bases, with 15 bases between. The germline V gene encodes CDR1 MNHEY and CDR2 SMNVEV (reference sequence). The CDR3 loop reads CASSTPDTGEQYF. CDR3 nucleotides: TGTGCCAGCAGTACCCCCGACACTGGAGAGCAGTACTTC.

DNA of the CDR3: TGTGCCAGCAGCGCTGGGACTAGCGGGAGGGACTACTACGAGCAGTACTTC. Translation: CASSAGTSGRDYYEQYF. The rearrangement uses TRBV7-9 and TRBJ2-7; 16 positions agree with TRBD2. CDR1 SEHNR and CDR2 FQNEAQ come from the germline V gene (reference sequence). The CDR3 consists of 17 residues. Trimming took 5 bases from V and 3 from J; bases not matched to a gene: 7.

The J gene is TRBJ1-5, the V gene TRBV19; D is perhaps TRBD1 (5 bases). V was cut by 1 base and J by 7 bases, with 11 bases left in between. The CDR3 is 14 residues long. The germline V gene encodes CDR1 LNHDA and CDR2 SQIVND (reference sequence). The CDR3 reads CASSIGNRFQPQHF. The CDR3, as DNA: TGTGCCAGTAGTATAGGAAACAGGTTCCAGCCCCAGCATTTT.

DNA for the CDR3: TGTGCCAGCAGTTACTCAGGGGTAGGAATCACTGAAGCTTTCTTT. This gives the protein CASSYSGVGITEAFF. The genes are TRBV6-5 and TRBJ1-1; D might be TRBD1 (5 bases). Germline CDR1 MNHEY, CDR2 SVGAGI. The CDR3 has 15 residues. Trimming removed 0 bases at V and 4 bases at J, with 12 bases between.

V and J are TRBV25-1 and TRBJ2-7; D is uncertain. CDR3 size: 15 residues. From germline, CDR1 is MGHDK and CDR2 SYGVNS. Trimming shortened V by 2 bases and J by 7 bases, and 18 bases separated the two germline ends. The CDR3 nucleotides are TGTGCCAGCAGTGAAAACAGCGACCTACGTAGGGAGCAGTACTTC. Encoded protein: CASSENSDLRREQYF.

The CDR3 DNA sequence: TGTGCCAGTGTTTGGGGGAATGAGCAGTTCTTC. Translating gives CASVWGNEQFF. The chain is built from TRBV27 and TRBJ2-1, with D perhaps assigned TRBD1 or TRBD2 (5 bases each). Per the germline V gene, CDR1 is MNHEY and CDR2 is SMNVEV (reference sequence). Trimming took off 9 bases at V and 7 bases at J, with 10 bases between the two ends. This CDR3 is built from 11 residues.

The chain combines TRBV6-5 with TRBJ1-3; D is ambiguous. V lost 1 base to trimming and J lost 0 bases, with 10 bases between them. The CDR3 sequence is 16 residues long. Germline lookup yields CDR1 MNHEY and CDR2 SVGAGI. CDR3 protein: CASSYYDGDSGNTIYF. CDR3 DNA: TGTGCCAGCAGTTACTACGATGGGGACTCTGGAAACACCATATATTTT.

This chain connects TRBV7-9 to TRBJ2-2; the D is unclear. The CDR3 consists of 17 residues. Germline assignment: CDR1 SEHNR and CDR2 FQNEAQ (reference sequence). V lost 2 bases and J 5 bases, leaving 18 bases between the germline ends. CDR3 coding DNA: TGTGCCAGCAGCTTACCTGGGCTCCAACCTCCAACCGGGGAGCTGTTTTTT. Translated: CASSLPGLQPPTGELFF.

This rearrangement joins TRBV5-6 to TRBJ1-5; D not certain. From germline, CDR1 is SGHDT and CDR2 YYEEEE. The CDR3 spans 12 residues. V lost 5 bases and J lost 7, with 10 bases in between. The CDR3: CASSGLGQPQHF. In DNA, the CDR3 is TGTGCCAGCAGTGGGCTTGGACAGCCCCAGCATTTT.

V and J are TRBV19 and TRBJ2-2; TRBD1 is a possible D gene (5 bases). The CDR3 spans 15 residues. Trimming removed 2 bases from V and 4 bases from J, with 11 bases in between. CDR1 and CDR2 (germline): LNHDA, SQIVND (reference sequence). CDR3: CASSIQSRGTGELFF. In DNA, the CDR3 is TGTGCCAGTAGTATACAATCTAGGGGCACCGGGGAGCTGTTTTTT.

This chain links TRBV15 with TRBJ2-7; TRBD1 aligns across 7 bases. This CDR3 has 14 residues. Per the germline V gene, CDR1 is LNHNV and CDR2 is YYDKDF (reference sequence). V gave up 9 bases and J gave up 1 base; unmatched junction bases: 9. CDR3 DNA sequence: TGTGCCACGTCCCGGGACAGAGTTTCCTACGAGCAGTACTTC. Translating it yields CATSRDRVSYEQYF. The variable domain in full, with the rest retrieved from reference TRBV15 and TRBJ2-7, is DAMVIQNPRYQVTQFGKPVTLSCSQTLNHNVMYWYQQKSSQAPKLLFHYYDKDFNNEADTPDNFQSRRPNTSFCFLDIRSPGLGDTAMYLCATSRDRVSYEQYFGPGTRLTVT.

The chain recombines TRBV5-1 with TRBJ2-7; D may be TRBD1 (6 bases). V shed 3 bases and J shed 2 bases, with 18 bases lying between them. Germline CDR1 reads SGHRS; CDR2 reads YFSETQ. The CDR3 extends over 16 amino acids. The CDR3 region is CASSSLTGPYTYEQYF. DNA of the CDR3: TGCGCCAGCAGCTCTCTCACAGGGCCTTATACCTACGAGCAGTACTTC.

CDR3 nucleotides: TGTGCCATCCGACAGGGGGAGGACACTGAAGCTTTCTTT. Its translation: CAIRQGEDTEAFF. V usage is TRBV6-6 and J usage is TRBJ1-1; 9 bases are a match to TRBD1. Looked up from germline, CDR1 is MNHNY and CDR2 is SVGAGI (reference sequence). The CDR3 covers 13 residues. V lost 10 bases, J lost 3 bases, and 6 bases stayed unmatched.

The CDR3 here is CASSSDVADANTGELFF. DNA for the CDR3: TGTGCCAGCAGTTCGGATGTAGCGGATGCGAACACCGGGGAGCTGTTTTTT. The chain employs TRBV27 and TRBJ2-2, with a tentative D call TRBD2 (6 bases). Germline-derived CDR1 and CDR2 are MNHEY and SMNVEV (reference sequence). Trimming removed 4 bases from V and 0 bases from J, with 15 bases in between. The CDR3 sequence is 17 residues long.

The chain couples TRBV7-3 to TRBJ2-1; tentatively, D is TRBD2 (6 bases). Germline V gene sequence: CDR1 SGHTA, CDR2 FQGTGA. V lost 3 bases and J 5 bases, leaving 11 bases between the germline ends. The CDR3 is 14 amino acids. The CDR3 here is CASSFGGTHNEQFF. CDR3 nucleotides: TGTGCCAGCAGCTTTGGCGGGACGCACAATGAGCAGTTCTTC.

V gene TRBV7-8 combines with J gene TRBJ1-2, with D maybe TRBD1 (5 bases). The germline CDR1 and CDR2 sequences are SGHVS and FQNEAQ. V was cut by 3 bases and J by 8 bases, with 13 bases left in between. The CDR3 has 13 amino acids. The CDR3 bases are TGTGCCAGCAGCTTTCCGTCAGGGTACGGCTACACCTTC. Translated: CASSFPSGYGYTF.

CDR3 nucleotides: TGTGCCAGCAGACCCGGGACTAGCGGGTCTACGGGAGAGCAGTACTTC. It is translated as CASRPGTSGSTGEQYF. V and J are TRBV27 and TRBJ2-7; TRBD2 matches at 12 bases. With V trimmed by 6 bases and J by 7 bases, 13 bases remained unmatched. The length of the CDR3 is 16 residues. Germline V lookup: CDR1 MNHEY, CDR2 SMNVEV (reference sequence).

This clone appeared a single time. The rearrangement uses TRBV7-8 and TRBJ2-3, with 7 bases identical to TRBD1. Germline CDR1 reads SGHVS; CDR2 reads FQNEAQ. This CDR3 has 15 residues. V lost 4 bases and J lost 3; bases outside the gene matches: 7. The CDR3 loop reads CASSSRDSLTDTQYF. CDR3 DNA sequence: TGTGCCAGCAGCTCGAGGGACAGCTTAACAGATACGCAGTATTTT.

This chain joins TRBV9 and TRBJ2-1, with unresolved D. With 4 bases removed from V and 4 bases from J, the gap between germline ends came to 12 bases. The germline CDR1 and CDR2 sequences are SGDLS and YYNGEE. The CDR3 length is 14 residues. The CDR3 DNA reads TGTGCCAGCAGCCCCCCCGGAATATACAATGAGCAGTTCTTC. Translating gives CASSPPGIYNEQFF.

The chain employs TRBV5-6 and TRBJ2-7; no reliable D call. The CDR3 has 14 residues. V lost 0 bases, J lost 2 bases, and 9 bases lay in between. The germline V gene encodes CDR1 SGHDT and CDR2 YYEEEE. CDR3 loop: CASSLGLQTYEQYF. In nucleotides, the CDR3 is TGTGCCAGCAGCTTGGGGTTGCAGACCTACGAGCAGTACTTC.

The chain uses TRBV12-2 and TRBJ2-7. TRBV12-2 counts as a pseudogene. The CDR3 spans 14 residues. The CDR3 is CASRLFPDSYEQYF. CDR3 nucleotides: TGTGCAAGTCGCTTATTCCCGGACTCCTACGAGCAGTACTTC.

The chain uses TRBV5-4 and TRBJ2-7; TRBD2 matches at 7 bases. The CDR3 sequence is 15 residues long. V was clipped by 1 base and J by 0 bases; unmatched bases: 4. Germline loops: CDR1 SGHNT, CDR2 YYREEE (reference sequence). CDR3: CASSLKRESSYEQYF. The CDR3, as DNA: TGTGCCAGCAGCTTGAAGCGGGAAAGCTCCTACGAGCAGTACTTC.

V usage is TRBV13 and J usage is TRBJ2-1; 8 nucleotides match TRBD2. This CDR3 is built from 13 residues. J was trimmed by 8 bases and V by 4 bases; bases with no gene match: 4. Germline-derived CDR1 and CDR2 are PRHDT and FYEKMQ (reference sequence). The CDR3 DNA reads TGTGCCAGCAGCTGGCGACTAGCGTATGAGCAGTTCTTC. This codes for CASSWRLAYEQFF.

This clone has a single count. The chain links TRBV27 to TRBJ1-5; no firm D call. V lost 8 bases to trimming and J lost 4 bases, with 15 bases between them. The CDR3 has 14 residues. The germline gives CDR1 MNHEY, CDR2 SMNVEV (reference sequence). This CDR3 reads CASQDFMGNQPQHF. As DNA, the CDR3 is TGTGCCAGCCAGGACTTCATGGGGAATCAGCCCCAGCATTTT.

The chain carries TRBV7-2 and TRBJ2-4, with D possibly TRBD2 on 6 matching bases. This CDR3 contains 16 residues. CDR1 is SGHTA and CDR2 is FQGNSA in the germline V gene. The V and J ends lost 0 bases and 2 bases respectively, with 11 bases between them. CDR3: CASSLAQEGTKNIQYF. CDR3 DNA: TGTGCCAGCAGCTTAGCGCAGGAGGGAACCAAAAACATTCAGTACTTC.

By sample share, this clone is medium-sized. The chain recombines TRBV29-1 with TRBJ2-1; 11 nucleotides line up with TRBD1. The CDR3 sequence is 14 residues long. Germline values: CDR1 SQVTM, CDR2 ANQGSEA. The trim removed 3 bases at V and 9 bases at J, leaving 7 bases unmatched. CDR3 coding DNA: TGCAGCGTTGACCCCGGACAGGGGGCAAGTGAGCAGTTCTTC. It translates to CSVDPGQGASEQFF.

The V gene is TRBV19, the J gene TRBJ1-1; tentatively, D is TRBD1 (6 bases). Between the trimmed V and J ends, which lost 1 base and 0 bases, there was a span of 9 bases. This CDR3 contains 15 residues. Germline V gene lookup returns CDR1 LNHDA and CDR2 SQIVND (reference sequence). CDR3 in amino acids: CASSIVGDMNTEAFF. The DNA of the CDR3 is TGTGCCAGTAGTATAGTAGGGGACATGAACACTGAAGCTTTCTTT.

The V call is TRBV7-9, the J call TRBJ2-5; either TRBD1 or TRBD2 may supply D (5 bases each). The CDR3 is 16 residues long. V lost 6 bases, J lost 4 bases, and 21 bases lay in between. CDR1 is SEHNR and CDR2 is FQNEAQ in the germline V gene (reference sequence). The chain's CDR3 is CASRPIPGTKGETQYF. The DNA of the CDR3 is TGTGCCAGCAGGCCCATTCCCGGGACCAAGGGAGAGACCCAGTACTTC.